A single sample gave rise to the 24 T cell receptor beta chains below, sequenced in a study of blood T cell repertoires in COVID-19 (dated by TCRdb to the early 2020s). The library relied on the immunoSEQ multiplex PCR assay. In its TCRdb copy, this immuneACCESS table keeps in-frame sequences only and misses some clones. Where compared with another copy, unresolved V genes explain less than half of these, and the others have no known cause. In all, the sample holds around 230,000 clones, and roughly 86% of those were seen once. The ten top clones hold over 9% of the sample. Sequencing input: PBMCs or T cells enriched from blood (not recorded which). Every receptor here comes from a man aged 18 to 35 with acute COVID-19.

The rearrangement uses TRBV28 and TRBJ2-3; 7 nucleotides line up with TRBD2. The CDR3 spans 15 residues. V lost 5 bases to trimming and J lost 0 bases; unmatched junction nucleotides: 5. Germline lookup yields CDR1 MDHEN and CDR2 SYDVKM. The CDR3 protein is CASSPLATSTDTQYF. CDR3 nucleotide sequence: TGTGCCAGCAGTCCACTAGCGACTAGCACAGATACGCAGTATTTT.

This clone showed up just a few times. This chain connects TRBV19 to TRBJ2-7, with 9 bases fitting TRBD1. This CDR3 has 14 residues. Germline V gene lookup returns CDR1 LNHDA and CDR2 SQIVND (reference sequence). V dropped 6 bases and J dropped 4; count of bases not matched to a gene: 7. In DNA, the CDR3 is TGTGCCAGTAGCCCCCGGACAGGGGAGTACGAGCAGTACTTC. Its translation is CASSPRTGEYEQYF. Together with reference TRBV19 and TRBJ2-7, the CDR3 gives the full variable domain: DGGITQSPKYLFRKEGQNVTLSCEQNLNHDAMYWYRQDPGQGLRLIYYSQIVNDFQKGDIAEGYSVSREKKESFPLTVTSAQKNPTAFYLCASSPRTGEYEQYFGPGTRLTVT.

The chain couples TRBV2 to TRBJ2-7, with 9 positions matching TRBD2. CDR3 length: 15 residues. CDR1 SNHLY and CDR2 FYNNEI come from the germline V gene. The V gene end was trimmed by 4 bases and the J gene end by 5 bases; junction bases not matched to a gene: 9. CDR3 DNA sequence: TGTGCCAGCAGTGCCTTAGCGGGAGAGTGGAACGAGCAGTACTTC. Amino acids: CASSALAGEWNEQYF.

This chain connects TRBV7-9 to TRBJ2-5; 11 bases align to TRBD2. Germline loops: CDR1 SEHNR, CDR2 FQNEAQ (reference sequence). Trimming cost V 4 bases and J 0 bases; bases outside gene matches: 4. This CDR3 contains 16 residues. The CDR3 region has the DNA TGTGCCAGCAGCTCGACTAGCGGGATGTACCAAGAGACCCAGTACTTC. Encoded protein: CASSSTSGMYQETQYF.

The chain combines TRBV19 with TRBJ1-2; D is possibly TRBD1 (5 bases). The CDR3 runs 16 residues. V was shortened by 7 bases and J by 5 bases, with 23 bases between the two germline ends. Germline V gene data show CDR1 as LNHDA and CDR2 as SQIVND (reference sequence). The CDR3 reads CASKNRRTSESYGYTF. Written as DNA, the CDR3 is TGTGCCAGTAAGAACAGGCGAACGTCTGAAAGTTATGGCTACACCTTC.

The V gene is TRBV6-5, the J gene TRBJ2-2; D not certain. Germline CDR1 and CDR2: MNHEY and SVGAGI. The germline V and J ends were trimmed by 2 bases and 7 bases, with 5 bases remaining between them. The CDR3 sequence is 12 residues long. CDR3 sequence: CASSYLGGELFF. The CDR3 nucleotides read TGTGCCAGCAGTTACCTCGGCGGGGAGCTGTTTTTT.

The gene calls are TRBV3-1 (or the pseudogene TRBV3-2) and TRBJ2-4; 7 bases align to TRBD2. The V and J ends lost 2 bases and 1 base, in that order; junction bases with no gene match: 2. CDR1 LGHDT and CDR2 YNNKEL come from the germline V gene (reference sequence). The length of the CDR3 is 15 residues. This CDR3 reads CASSQTGGAKNIQYF. The CDR3 DNA is TGTGCCAGCAGCCAAACCGGGGGGGCCAAAAACATTCAGTACTTC.

In its sample, this clone was seen a few times. The chain combines TRBV6-1 with TRBJ1-2; 7 nucleotides match TRBD1. The junction had 7 bases not matched to a gene; V was cut back by 1 base and J by 8 bases. The CDR3 extends over 14 amino acids. Germline loops: CDR1 MNHNS, CDR2 SASEGT. In DNA, the CDR3 is TGTGCCAGCAGTGAAGATAGGGGGCCTATAGGCTACACCTTC. It specifies CASSEDRGPIGYTF.

The chain employs TRBV28 and TRBJ1-5; 12 positions match TRBD1. CDR3 size: 17 residues. Trimming took 8 bases from V and 1 from J; bases not matched to a gene: 9. Germline CDR1 MDHEN, CDR2 SYDVKM. This CDR3 is CASGGQGALLSNQPQHF. The DNA for the CDR3 is TGTGCCAGCGGGGGACAGGGGGCCCTCCTAAGCAATCAGCCCCAGCATTTT.

This chain links TRBV30 with TRBJ2-7, with 7 bases matching TRBD2. The V and J ends lost 3 bases and 3 bases, in that order; junction bases with no gene match: 2. Per germline, CDR1 GTSNPN and CDR2 SVGIG (reference sequence). The CDR3 covers 12 residues. CDR3 DNA sequence: TGTGCCTGGAGAAAGCGGGGCTACGAGCAGTACTTC. Residues: CAWRKRGYEQYF.

The V call is TRBV10-2, the J call TRBJ1-5; 9 bases line up with TRBD1. Per the germline V gene, CDR1 is WSHSY and CDR2 is SAAADI. V dropped 2 bases and J dropped 0; count of bases not matched to a gene: 5. The CDR3 runs to 17 residues. CDR3 DNA: TGCGCCAGCAGTGAGCCAAACAGGGGGCTTAGCAATCAGCCCCAGCATTTT. Protein: CASSEPNRGLSNQPQHF.

The V call is TRBV7-9, the J call TRBJ2-5; tentative D call: TRBD1 (6 bases). This CDR3 is 16 amino acids long. Germline V gene sequence: CDR1 SEHNR, CDR2 FQNEAQ (reference sequence). Trimming stripped 1 base from V and 2 bases from J, with 14 bases between. CDR3 DNA: TGTGCCAGCAGCTTAGGACAGGCCGTCATACAAGAGACCCAGTACTTC. Protein: CASSLGQAVIQETQYF.

The chain joins TRBV2 to TRBJ2-1; TRBD2 might be the D (6 bases). Trimming removed 3 bases at V and 0 bases at J, with 6 bases between. The CDR3 loop spans 14 amino acids. From germline, CDR1 is SNHLY and CDR2 FYNNEI. This chain's CDR3 is CASSDGSSYNEQFF. The CDR3 DNA reads as TGTGCCAGCAGTGACGGGAGCTCCTACAATGAGCAGTTCTTC. Full variable domain (remainder filled in from reference TRBV2 and TRBJ2-1): EPEVTQTPSHQVTQMGQEVILRCVPISNHLYFYWYRQILGQKVEFLVSFYNNEISEKSEIFDDQFSVERPDGSNFTLKIRSTKLEDSAMYFCASSDGSSYNEQFFGPGTRLTVL.

DNA for the CDR3: TGTGCCAGCAGCGCTACTAGTGGAGGGACCGGGGAGCTGTTTTTT. Amino acids: CASSATSGGTGELFF. The chain recombines TRBV7-3 with TRBJ2-2; D might be TRBD2 (6 bases). Between the trimmed V and J ends, which lost 5 bases and 5 bases, there was a span of 15 bases. The CDR3 has 15 residues. Germline V gene lookup returns CDR1 SGHTA and CDR2 FQGTGA.

V gene TRBV2 combines with J gene TRBJ1-3; weak D call: TRBD1 (5 bases). CDR3 length: 13 residues. In germline, CDR1 is SNHLY, CDR2 FYNNEI. Trimming removed 6 bases from V and 2 bases from J, with 8 bases in between. CDR3 region: CASSLTAGNTIYF. The CDR3 DNA reads as TGTGCCAGCAGCTTGACAGCTGGAAACACCATATATTTT.

The V and J genes are TRBV6-1 and TRBJ1-6; D is unresolved. Germline V gives CDR1 MNHNS, CDR2 SASEGT. V was cut by 4 bases and J by 0 bases, with 10 bases left in between. The CDR3 consists of 16 residues. CDR3 coding DNA: TGTGCCAGCAGTGCCCCCAAGAGCTCCTATAATTCACCCCTCCACTTT. The encoded protein is CASSAPKSSYNSPLHF.

The rearrangement joins TRBV5-4 to TRBJ2-7; D may be TRBD1 (5 bases). V shed 0 bases and J shed 4 bases, with 14 bases lying between them. Germline values: CDR1 SGHNT, CDR2 YYREEE (reference sequence). This CDR3 comprises 15 residues. The CDR3 DNA is TGTGCCAGCAGCTTGGCCTTAAGACAGACTTACGAGCAGTACTTC. Translating gives CASSLALRQTYEQYF.

The gene calls are TRBV7-9 and TRBJ2-7; D ambiguous. This CDR3 contains 11 residues. Germline V CDR1 and CDR2: SEHNR, FQNEAQ (reference sequence). Deletions cut 3 bases from V and 4 bases from J, with 4 bases between. DNA for the CDR3: TGTGCCAGCAGCTTCCGGTACGAGCAGTACTTC. Translating it yields CASSFRYEQYF.

CDR3 in amino acids: CASSLGTDQPQHF. CDR3 in DNA: TGTGCCAGCAGCTTAGGGACAGATCAGCCCCAGCATTTT. The rearrangement joins TRBV13 to TRBJ1-5, with D tentatively TRBD1 (5 bases). Germline assignment: CDR1 PRHDT and CDR2 FYEKMQ (reference sequence). Trimming pared 0 bases from V and 5 bases from J, leaving 5 bases between. This CDR3 is built from 13 residues.

The chain has TRBV7-9 and TRBJ1-2; D not certain. The CDR3 runs 15 residues. The V gene's germline CDR1 is SEHNR and CDR2 FQNEAQ (reference sequence). Trimming cost V 1 base and J 3 bases, with 12 bases left between them. CDR3 region: CASSLVGEDYYGYTF. The DNA of the CDR3 is TGTGCCAGCAGCTTAGTCGGGGAGGATTACTATGGCTACACCTTC.

This sequence joins TRBV12-3 or TRBV12-4 and TRBJ2-1; no clear D. Trimming removed 3 bases from V and 5 bases from J, with 8 bases in between. The CDR3 sequence is 13 residues long. This chain's CDR3 is CASSFWQNNEQFF. DNA of the CDR3: TGTGCCAGCAGTTTTTGGCAGAACAATGAGCAGTTCTTC.

The chain joins TRBV30 to TRBJ2-7, with TRBD2 as a possible D gene (6 bases). CDR3 length: 12 amino acids. Germline V gives CDR1 GTSNPN, CDR2 SVGIG (reference sequence). Between the trimmed V and J ends, which lost 0 bases and 7 bases, there was a span of 10 bases. This CDR3 is CAWSVRAGEQYF. The DNA for the CDR3 is TGTGCCTGGAGTGTACGGGCGGGGGAGCAGTACTTC.

This clone was recorded only once. This chain links TRBV14 with TRBJ2-7; 9 bases agree with TRBD2. The V segment lost 4 bases and the J segment 5 bases; nucleotides outside the gene matches: 9. The CDR3 extends over 15 amino acids. The germline V gene has CDR1 SGHDN and CDR2 FVKESK. The CDR3 protein is CASSPPGLAIHEQYF. CDR3 DNA: TGTGCCAGCAGCCCCCCGGGACTAGCAATCCACGAGCAGTACTTC.

V is TRBV18 and J is TRBJ1-3, with 7 bases matching TRBD1. Looked up from germline, CDR1 is KGHSH and CDR2 is LQKENI. This CDR3 is built from 15 residues. Trimming removed 6 bases from V and 0 bases from J; junction bases left unmatched: 5. Written as DNA, the CDR3 is TGTGCCAGCTCGCAGGGGGTACACTCTGGAAACACCATATATTTT. This encodes CASSQGVHSGNTIYF.